The present entry profiles one T cell receptor beta chain with its context. Its antigen remains unknown. Measured with immunoSEQ multiplex PCR; TCRdb has only the in-frame clones, and not every one. The data show tens of thousands of clones, with around 80% seen just once and about 32% held by the top ten. The timepoints at which blood was sampled were baseline, cycle 4 day 1, and cycle 7 day 1. The CDR3 spans 12 residues. V was pared by 3 bases and J by 9 bases, with 11 bases between. The germline V gene encodes CDR1 MGHDK and CDR2 SYGVNS. This sample was included in a study of OX40 agonist ivuxolimab in advanced cancers. On the study more broadly: All patients had ivuxolimab intravenously every 2 weeks at 0.01 to 10 mg/kg. Participants, 82.7% male, averaged about 56 years of age, ranging from roughly 23 to 90. Study-wide findings and caveats: Expanded clones were, on average, more numerous in CD8+ T cells than in CD4+.

This receptor was obtained from an adult with an advanced solid tumor such as melanoma, head and neck, liver or kidney cancer. Sequencing was performed on CD4+ or CD8+ T cells sorted from blood, taken in a trial of the OX40 agonist ivuxolimab. This chain uses TRBV25-1 with TRBJ2-5; D is ambiguous. The CDR3 DNA follows: TGTGCCAGCAGTGACCCCGCCCGGGCCCAGTACTTC. Translated: CASSDPARAQYF.